One TCR beta chain is described in this entry. Its antigen has not been determined. Base qualities were left out, and no much larger clone turns up one base away. Trimming takes 7 bases off V and 10 bases off J; junction bases not matched to a gene: 12. CDR3 length: 13 amino acids, cysteine to phenylalanine. Of the read, only the CDR3 DNA is kept; its 39 bases are in frame from base 1. From a lookup of the germline V gene, CDR1 and CDR2 are LGHNA and YSLEER. This sample stems from a study of blood T cell repertoires in COVID-19 (dated by TCRdb to about 2020). Background on the whole study: Samples covering the acute and convalescent phases of COVID-19 were provided by collaborators in the United States, Italy and Spain. The dataset comprised deeply sampled blood TCRbeta repertoires from subjects exposed to, actively infected with, or recovered from COVID-19. A freely available public database, intended as a resource for researchers studying the immune response to SARS-CoV-2, is where the repertoires were released. Sample metadata almost always included a de-identified subject ID, COVID-19 status, age in years and sex. Where available, HLA class I and class II types were obtained from metadata supplied by the sample provider rather than from assay-based typing. The material from the prospective study consisted of cDNA or gDNA derived from T cells, B-cell-depleted T cells, or PBMCs. Samples were obtained from the ongoing ImmuneRACE study (first 160 participants) and from some 1,200 subjects provided by 6 global collaborators.

TCRbeta CDR3 regions were amplified from genomic DNA by means of the immunoSEQ Assay, a bias-controlled multiplex PCR. The study's own analysis went as follows. Nucleated cell counts per sample were estimated from amplification of reference gene primers within the assay. To quantify the absolute abundance of each unique TCRbeta CDR3 rearrangement, sequence reads were collapsed and filtered. For each sample, productive Simpson clonality was calculated as the square root of Simpson's diversity index across productive rearrangements. In its TCRdb copy, this immuneACCESS table keeps in-frame sequences only and misses some clones. Where compared with another copy, unresolved V genes explain less than half of these, and the others have no known cause. V, J and clone size are taken as reported in that table, and D and trimming were inferred from the DNA itself. Counted in this sample were around 290,000 clones; under 90% of them appeared once. Of the sample, less than 2% falls within the top ten clones.

Results the study describes overall, beyond this receptor: The quantity of clinical and demographic metadata differed by source and by participant and was supplied without curation.

Participants in the prospective study were aged roughly 18 to 89 years, lived in 20 to 30 United States geographic areas, and enrolled through a virtual design. In the prospective study, cohorts were assigned on the basis of participant-reported clinical history obtained from a screening survey and a study questionnaire. ImmuneRACE Cohort 3 recovered participants were defined by two consecutive negative NP/OP PCR tests, healthcare professional clearance, or symptom resolution. In the prospective study, whole blood, serum and a nasopharyngeal or oropharyngeal swab were collected from each participant by mobile phlebotomists. Prospective study participants could optionally give additional blood draws and questionnaires over an approximately 2-month period. Prospective study blood samples were shipped either frozen or at room temperature before DNA extraction.

The rearranged chain carries TRBV4-3 and TRBJ1-2; 7 bases in the junction line up with TRBD1. The origin of this receptor is a woman aged 40-49 years who had recovered from COVID-19. The sequencing input was PBMCs or T cells enriched from blood (not recorded which). The DNA sequence is as follows: TGCGCCAGCAACCAGAGGGGGCTCGGCGACTACACCTTC. It codes for CASNQRGLGDYTF.